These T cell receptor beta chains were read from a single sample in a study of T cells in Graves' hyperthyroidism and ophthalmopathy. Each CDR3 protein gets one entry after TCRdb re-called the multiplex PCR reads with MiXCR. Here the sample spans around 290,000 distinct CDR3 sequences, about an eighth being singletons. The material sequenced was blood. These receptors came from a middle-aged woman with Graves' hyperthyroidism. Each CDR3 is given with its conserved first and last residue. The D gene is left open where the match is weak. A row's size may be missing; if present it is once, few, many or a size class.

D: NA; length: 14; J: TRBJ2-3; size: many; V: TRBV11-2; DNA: TGTGCCAGCAGCTTATCGAGCCAGGCAGATACGCAGTATTTT; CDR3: CASSLSSQADTQYF
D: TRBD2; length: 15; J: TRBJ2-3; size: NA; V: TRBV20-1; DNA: TGCAGTGCTAGAGGACTAGCGGGAGGCCCAGATACGCAGTATTTT; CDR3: CSARGLAGGPDTQYF
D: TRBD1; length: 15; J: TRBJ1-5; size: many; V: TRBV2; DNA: TGTGCCAGCAACCCGGGACAGAGCTACAATCAGCCCCAGCATTTT; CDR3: CASNPGQSYNQPQHF
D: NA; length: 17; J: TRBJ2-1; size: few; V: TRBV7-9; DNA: TGTGCCAGCAGCTCAGGTACGGGGTTGTCCACTTACAATGAGCAGTTCTTC; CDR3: CASSSGTGLSTYNEQFF
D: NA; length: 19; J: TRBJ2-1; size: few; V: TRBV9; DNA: TGTGCCAGCAGCGTAGAGAGGGGGGTGGGGACCAGAATGGACAATGAGCAGTTCTTC; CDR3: CASSVERGVGTRMDNEQFF
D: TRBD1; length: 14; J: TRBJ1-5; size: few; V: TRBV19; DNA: TGTGCCAGTAGTTCCCAGACAGGGGATCAGCCCCAGCATTTT; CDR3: CASSSQTGDQPQHF
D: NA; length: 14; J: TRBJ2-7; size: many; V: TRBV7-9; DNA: TGTGCCAGCAGCTTGTCGACTGAAAGCTACGAGCAGTACTTC; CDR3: CASSLSTESYEQYF
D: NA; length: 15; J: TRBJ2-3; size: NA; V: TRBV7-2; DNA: TGTGCCAGCAGCTTATTTTTCGGTAGCACAGATACGCAGTATTTT; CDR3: CASSLFFGSTDTQYF
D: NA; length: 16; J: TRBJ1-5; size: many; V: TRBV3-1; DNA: TGTGCCAGCAGCCAGGGAGGGAGGATACGCAATCAGCCCCAGCATTTT; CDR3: CASSQGGRIRNQPQHF
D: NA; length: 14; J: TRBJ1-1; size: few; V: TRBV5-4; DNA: TGTGCCAGCAGCGCTAGGGGTATGAACACTGAAGCTTTCTTT; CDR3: CASSARGMNTEAFF
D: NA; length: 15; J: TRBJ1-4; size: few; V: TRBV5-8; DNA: TGTGCCAGCAGCTTGGGGGCAGGGCGAGGTGAAAAACTGTTTTTT; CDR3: CASSLGAGRGEKLFF
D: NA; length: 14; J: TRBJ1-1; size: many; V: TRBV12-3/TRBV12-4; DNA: TGTGCCAGCAGTTTAACCGGCGGGGGCACTGAAGCTTTCTTT; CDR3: CASSLTGGGTEAFF
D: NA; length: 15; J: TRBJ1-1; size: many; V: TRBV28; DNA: TGTGCCAGCAGTCCGTTTGGGGCGGGGAACACTGAAGCTTTCTTT; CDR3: CASSPFGAGNTEAFF
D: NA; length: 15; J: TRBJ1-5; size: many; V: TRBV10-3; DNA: TGTGCCATCAGTGAACAAGGAGGAGACAATCAGCCCCAGCATTTT; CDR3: CAISEQGGDNQPQHF
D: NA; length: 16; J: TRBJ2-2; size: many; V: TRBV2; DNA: TGTGCCAGCAGAACCTCGAGTCTCCTAAATCCCGGGGAGCTGTTTTTT; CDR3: CASRTSSLLNPGELFF